This T cell receptor (beta chain) comes out of a study of shared clonotypes between healthy human individuals. Points from the study as a whole: Only a few donors were included, so the genetic and exposure-history diversity represented was limited.

CDR1 is SNHLY and CDR2 is FYNNEI in the germline V gene. The V gene lost 2 bases and the J gene lost 7 bases, with 5 bases spanning the gap. The CDR3 contains 12 residues. It was at deep level that the assay was run. Template amounts of roughly 300 ng DNA, about 30,000 T cell genomes, were employed in unsorted PBMC replicate PCRs. Some clones are missing from TCRdb's copy, which holds only in-frame ones; the method was immunoSEQ multiplex PCR. The sample lists about 450,000 clones, 79% seen once, with 9.5% to 15% in the top ten. A remark on this clone: What it binds is not known.

V is TRBV2 and J is TRBJ2-2; D is unresolved. The sample consisted of PBMCs. The sequence was collected from a woman aged 40 to 50 in good health. Some clones in this sample may be carry-over from other donors' samples. The CDR3 spells CASSERDGELFF. The CDR3 DNA reads as TGTGCCAGCAGTGAAAGGGACGGGGAGCTGTTTTTT. The entire variable domain, with the rest obtained from reference TRBV2 and TRBJ2-2, is as follows: EPEVTQTPSHQVTQMGQEVILRCVPISNHLYFYWYRQILGQKVEFLVSFYNNEISEKSEIFDDQFSVERPDGSNFTLKIRSTKLEDSAMYFCASSERDGELFFGEGSRLTVL.